The source of this TCR beta chain is a study of blood T cell repertoires in COVID-19. Background on the study: COVID-19 samples collected from the United States, Italy and Spain covered acute and convalescent phases.

Sequencing was performed with immunoSEQ multiplex PCR; in TCRdb, only in-frame clones are kept and a portion is missing. The table records over 110,000 clones, approximately 88% of them present only once. Germline V CDR1 and CDR2: SGHAT, FQNNGV. V was clipped by 5 bases and J by 0 bases, with 19 bases between them. This CDR3 has 18 amino acids. This chain links TRBV11-2 with TRBJ1-4, with D possibly TRBD1 on 5 matching bases. The origin of this receptor is a human donor in a cohort sampled during active COVID-19. What was sequenced was peripheral blood. The CDR3 DNA reads as TGTGCCAGCAGCCATCGGGGGGGGTGGCGTGCAACTAATGAAAAACTGTTTTTT. The encoded protein is CASSHRGGWRATNEKLFF.